This T cell receptor (beta chain) was sequenced during a study of blood T cell repertoires in COVID-19. Turning to the study itself: Some COVID-19 samples were acute and others convalescent; all came from the United States, Italy and Spain. Sample material is recorded as cDNA or gDNA derived from T cells, B-cell-depleted T cells, or PBMCs.

Original data processing: Amplified reference gene primers provided the basis for estimating nucleated cell counts. Profiled with immunoSEQ multiplex PCR; TCRdb holds only in-frame clones, not every one. Clonal size and the V and J genes are those of that table, whereas D and trimming came from the DNA. The data contain 70,000 to 85,000 clones, approximately 90% of them seen just once; the ten biggest clones take up about 5%. This sequence was found in a woman in her fifties or sixties with active COVID-19. Sequenced: peripheral blood.

The CDR3 loop reads CASSHGTGDNSPLHF. The CDR3 nucleotides read TGTGCCAGCAGCCACGGCACAGGGGATAATTCACCCCTCCACTTT. This rearrangement joins TRBV3-1 (or the pseudogene TRBV3-2) to TRBJ1-6, with 7 nucleotides matching TRBD1. After removal of 3 bases from V and 5 bases from J, the junction contained 4 bases not matched to a gene. The CDR3 is made up of 15 amino acids. Germline loops: CDR1 LGHDT, CDR2 YNNKEL (reference sequence).